The 13 T cell receptor beta chains in this list originate from one sample, sequenced in a study of blood T cell repertoires in COVID-19 (dated by TCRdb to about 2020). Library preparation used the immunoSEQ multiplex PCR assay. Drawn from immuneACCESS, this table holds only the in-frame rearrangements with V and J called that TCRdb kept. Clones are partly lost; checked studies trace under half to an unresolved V gene and leave the rest unexplained. The sample table contains around 86,000 clones; only one count was recorded for around nine tenths of them. Roughly 4.5% of the sample is taken by the ten largest. The source material was peripheral blood. These TCRs come from a woman over 75 with acute or convalescent COVID-19.

V is TRBV6-6 and J is TRBJ1-2; D is uncertain. The V gene's germline CDR1 is MNHNY and CDR2 SVGAGI (reference sequence). CDR3 size: 13 residues. V was clipped by 6 bases and J by 5 bases, with 13 bases between them. This CDR3 is CASSPFAGYGYTF. CDR3 coding DNA: TGTGCCAGCAGCCCTTTTGCAGGTTATGGCTACACCTTC.

The chain has TRBV3-1 (or the pseudogene TRBV3-2) and TRBJ1-1, with unresolved D. V lost 1 base and J lost 3, with 9 bases in between. The CDR3 runs to 14 residues. The germline CDR1 and CDR2 sequences are LGHDT and YNNKEL (reference sequence). CDR3 nucleotide sequence: TGTGCCAGCAGCCAAGGAGGGCGGGACACTGAAGCTTTCTTT. Amino acids: CASSQGGRDTEAFF.

The chain combines TRBV6-5 with TRBJ2-7; D is perhaps TRBD1 (7 bases). Germline assignment: CDR1 MNHEY and CDR2 SVGAGI. Trimming removed 7 bases at V and 6 bases at J, with 19 bases between. This CDR3 has 14 residues. The CDR3 region has the DNA TGTGCCAGCATTATGGACAGGAGGGGTTCCGAGCAGTACTTC. Translated: CASIMDRRGSEQYF.

The genes are TRBV29-1 and TRBJ2-7; tentative D call: TRBD1 (6 bases). Trimming shortened V by 4 bases and J by 5 bases, and 9 bases separated the two germline ends. The CDR3 is made up of 11 amino acids. The germline V gene has CDR1 SQVTM and CDR2 ANQGSEA. For the CDR3, the DNA is TGCAGCGTTGGGACAGACCACGAGCAGTACTTC. As protein: CSVGTDHEQYF.

The CDR3 region is CASSLSGQGNYGYTF. CDR3 sequence (DNA): TGCGCCAGCAGCTTAAGCGGACAGGGAAACTATGGCTACACCTTC. The chain employs TRBV5-1 and TRBJ1-2, with 8 bases matching TRBD1. This CDR3 contains 15 residues. J gave up 2 bases and V 2 bases, and 5 bases lay outside the gene matches. CDR1 SGHRS and CDR2 YFSETQ come from the germline V gene. Filled out from reference TRBV5-1 and TRBJ1-2, the complete variable domain reads KAGVTQTPRYLIKTRGQQVTLSCSPISGHRSVSWYQQTPGQGLQFLFEYFSETQRNKGNFPGRFSGRQFSNSRSEMNVSTLELGDSALYLCASSLSGQGNYGYTFGSGTRLTVV.

This chain uses TRBV27 with TRBJ1-2; 9 bases fit TRBD1. The CDR3 consists of 13 residues. The trim removed 6 bases at V and 8 bases at J, leaving 7 bases unmatched. CDR1 and CDR2 from the germline V gene are MNHEY and SMNVEV (reference sequence). The CDR3: CASRLRDREGYTF. In DNA form, the CDR3 reads TGTGCCAGCAGACTCCGGGACAGGGAAGGCTACACCTTC.

The CDR3 region is CAWSRDRANTEAFF. Written as DNA, the CDR3 is TGTGCCTGGAGTCGGGACAGGGCGAACACTGAAGCTTTCTTT. V usage is TRBV30 and J usage is TRBJ1-1; TRBD1 matches at 9 bases. The V and J ends lost 2 bases and 1 base, in that order; junction bases with no gene match: 2. Per germline, CDR1 GTSNPN and CDR2 SVGIG (reference sequence). The CDR3 has 14 residues.

The chain combines TRBV5-1 with TRBJ2-3; 16 bases are shared with TRBD2. Germline lookup yields CDR1 SGHRS and CDR2 YFSETQ. J gave up 2 bases and V 5 bases, and 11 bases lay outside the gene matches. CDR3 length: 19 amino acids. CDR3 in DNA: TGCGCCAGCAGGACCCCGGGACTAGCGGGGGGGCGGGTCACAGATACGCAGTATTTT. Residues: CASRTPGLAGGRVTDTQYF.

This clone was seen a single time. The chain combines TRBV27 with TRBJ2-2, with D unresolved. This CDR3 contains 13 residues. The ends were cut back, 1 base at V and 6 bases at J, with 6 bases in the middle. Germline V CDR1 and CDR2: MNHEY, SMNVEV (reference sequence). CDR3 bases: TGTGCCAGCAGTTTATTCGGTGCCGGGGAGCTGTTTTTT. Encoded protein: CASSLFGAGELFF.

The chain uses TRBV6-5 and TRBJ1-2; D may be TRBD1 (5 bases). V was shortened by 6 bases and J by 3 bases, with 17 bases between the two germline ends. This CDR3 is built from 15 residues. Germline V lookup: CDR1 MNHEY, CDR2 SVGAGI. The CDR3 loop is CASSLSNARDYGYTF. The CDR3 nucleotides read TGTGCCAGCAGCCTATCCAATGCCAGGGACTATGGCTACACCTTC.

The V call is TRBV19, the J call TRBJ1-5, with 7 bases lining up with TRBD1. The CDR3 is made up of 16 amino acids. The germline CDR1 and CDR2 sequences are LNHDA and SQIVND (reference sequence). V was clipped by 7 bases and J by 4 bases; unmatched bases: 13. In nucleotides, the CDR3 is TGTGCCAGTACCCAATCCCACGACAGGGCTAATCAGCCCCAGCATTTT. Amino acids: CASTQSHDRANQPQHF.

This chain connects TRBV18 to TRBJ2-2; 8 bases fit TRBD2. CDR1 and CDR2 from the germline V gene are KGHSH and LQKENI. The CDR3 loop spans 16 amino acids. Trimming at V came to 3 bases and at J to 5 bases, leaving 8 bases not matched to a gene. CDR3 sequence reads: CASSPRPAGVTGELFF. The CDR3 DNA follows: TGTGCCAGCTCACCTCGCCCAGCGGGGGTTACCGGGGAGCTGTTTTTT.

The chain carries TRBV3-1 (or the pseudogene TRBV3-2) and TRBJ1-1; possible D gene TRBD1, 6 bases. V was pared by 2 bases and J by 10 bases, with 23 bases between. The CDR3 loop spans 16 amino acids. Germline-derived CDR1 and CDR2 are LGHDT and YNNKEL (reference sequence). CDR3 in amino acids: CASSQIHQARGEGAFF. DNA of the CDR3: TGTGCCAGCAGCCAAATACACCAAGCCAGGGGAGAGGGAGCTTTCTTT.